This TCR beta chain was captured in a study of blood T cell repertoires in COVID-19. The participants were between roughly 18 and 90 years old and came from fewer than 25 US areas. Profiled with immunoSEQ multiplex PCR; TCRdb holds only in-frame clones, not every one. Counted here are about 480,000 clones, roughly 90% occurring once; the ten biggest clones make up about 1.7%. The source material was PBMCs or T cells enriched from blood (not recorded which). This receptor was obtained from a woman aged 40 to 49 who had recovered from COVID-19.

Here the CDR3 reads CASRPGTGGSPLHF. CDR3 nucleotides: TGTGCCAGTAGACCCGGGACAGGGGGTTCACCCCTCCACTTT. The chain couples TRBV19 to TRBJ1-6, with 11 bases fitting TRBD1. This CDR3 region has 14 residues. Germline V CDR1 and CDR2: LNHDA, SQIVND (reference sequence). The V segment lost 6 bases and the J segment 9 bases; nucleotides outside the gene matches: 4.